The entry below gives a single T cell receptor beta chain sequence along with its context. Its antigen remains unidentified. One end of the junction is discordant with germline, which a read error may explain. Use of 60 Vbeta and 13 Jbeta primers characterized the PCR. The repertoire was sequenced with immunoSEQ multiplex PCR; TCRdb's copy has only in-frame clones and lacks some. The sample consists of roughly 98,000 clones, about 74% of them appearing once. Germline V lookup: CDR1 MNHEY, CDR2 SMNVEV (reference sequence). The CDR3 is 13 residues long. This sample is drawn from a study of cytomegalovirus exposure and HLA in healthy donors. Study conclusions and caveats: The authors excluded some V segments, including TRBV6-2 and TRBV6-3, as indistinguishable.

Sequenced input: PBMCs. The sequence derives from a female donor in good health and CMV-seronegative. This chain uses TRBV27 with TRBJ2-7, with TRBD2 matching over 8 bases. CDR3 sequence (DNA): TGTGCCAGCAGTTTAGAGGCGGGGGGTCAAGGGAGCTTC. Translating it yields CASSLEAGGQGSF.